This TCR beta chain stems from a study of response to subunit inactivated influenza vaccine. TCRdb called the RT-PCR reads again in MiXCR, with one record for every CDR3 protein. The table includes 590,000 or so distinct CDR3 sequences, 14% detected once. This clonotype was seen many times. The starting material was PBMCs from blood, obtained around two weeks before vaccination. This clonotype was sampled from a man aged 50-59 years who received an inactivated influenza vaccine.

CDR3 sequence: CASSGTVQETQYF. The CDR3 nucleotides are TGTGCCAGCTCAGGGACAGTTCAAGAGACCCAGTACTTC. J is TRBJ2-5 and V is TRBV18; 7 positions match TRBD1. The germline V gene has CDR1 KGHSH and CDR2 LQKENI. This CDR3 is built from 13 residues. V trimming: 5 bases; J trimming: 2 bases; junction bases outside the gene matches: 2.